This T cell receptor beta chain comes out of a study of graft-versus-host responses after intestinal transplantation. Whole-study findings and limits: High graft-versus-host to host-versus-graft clonal ratios were seen in allografts of patients with graft-donor T cell macrochimerism. Circulating GvH clones peaking coincided with falling HvG clones soon after transplant. GvH clones were found in recipient marrow; some appeared first in ileum or blood.

Worth noting for this clone: The antigen remains unidentified.

Produced via immunoSEQ multiplex PCR; TCRdb's table is partial and in-frame only. The sample lists roughly 75,000 clones, roughly nine tenths occurring once. The source of this sequence is a human donor who received an intestinal transplant. The sample in question was unstimulated CD4+ T cells sorted from spleen or lymph node cells, obtained before intestinal transplant.

CDR3 sequence: CASSLGGSPTNEKLFF. The CDR3, as DNA: TGCGCCAGCAGCTTGGGAGGGTCGCCGACTAATGAAAAACTGTTTTTT. This chain links TRBV5-1 with TRBJ1-4; no clear D gene. Trimming took 0 bases from V and 2 from J, leaving 11 bases between them. The CDR3 covers 16 residues. Germline V gene data show CDR1 as SGHRS and CDR2 as YFSETQ.